The sequence of this TCR beta chain was determined in a study of identical twins. The V and J ends lost 4 bases and 7 bases, in that order; junction bases with no gene match: 7. Germline V gene sequence: CDR1 SNHLY, CDR2 FYNNEI. The CDR3 runs 14 residues. TCRdb re-called the 5' RACE reads with MiXCR, one entry per CDR3 protein. Seen here are 700,000 or so distinct CDR3 sequences, around 21% observed once, and the top ten hold roughly 4%. This clonotype showed up just a few times. The same sample was also used in a study of T cells expressing NK-cell markers. That work states: With respect to HCMV, seven of the eight sequenced donors were seropositive, and one was seronegative. The share of CD8+ T cells held by dominant NKG2C+ clonotypes was 1.0-7.0% in 5 or 6 donors. Leadership of the CD3+CD56-NKG2C+ fraction also belonged to these clonotypes in a few donors.

This TCR came from a woman between 18 and 29 years old in good health. Sequencing input: PBMCs. The chain links TRBV2 to TRBJ1-2; 9 positions agree with TRBD1. The CDR3 here is CASSGTGTGFGYTF. CDR3 sequence (DNA): TGTGCCAGCAGTGGGACCGGGACAGGGTTTGGCTACACCTTC.